This T cell receptor beta chain was found in a study of T cell clonotyping in hematopoietic cell transplantation. Study-wide points: Pathologically expanded recipient clonotypes increased progressively from day 30 to day 180 as diversity fell.

Time point noted: recipient sample about 28 days before transplant, after cytoreduction. The repertoire was sequenced with immunoSEQ multiplex PCR; TCRdb's copy has only in-frame clones and lacks some. The data contain some 45,000 clones, roughly 80% of them singletons. This CDR3 region has 11 residues. CDR1 is SQVTM and CDR2 is ANQGSEA in the germline V gene. With 7 bases removed from V and 8 bases from J, the gap between germline ends came to 14 bases. Note on this clone: Its antigen remains unknown.

The sequence was obtained from a man aged 60 to 69 with myelodysplastic syndrome. Some clones in this sample may be carry-over from other donors' samples. The material sequenced was peripheral blood mononuclear cells, taken before stem cell transplant. The chain carries TRBV29-1 and TRBJ1-2; TRBD1 might be the D (5 bases). CDR3 in DNA: TGCAGCGGGGACGTCAAGGGGGGCTACACCTTC. Protein: CSGDVKGGYTF.